A single sample is the source of the 12 T cell receptor beta chains below, sequenced in a study of T cells in Graves' hyperthyroidism and ophthalmopathy. RNA transcripts were the template for amplifying TCR beta CDR3 regions. TCR CDR3 regions were first amplified by RT-PCR with HTBI primers. Using its own MiXCR run on the multiplex PCR reads, TCRdb lists one record per CDR3 protein. The data contain 350,000 or so distinct CDR3 sequences, around 18% of them singletons. The sample taken for sequencing was blood. The receptors were gathered from a woman between 35 and 50 years old with Graves' ophthalmopathy.

The table lists this clonotype with many counts. The chain carries TRBV12-3 or TRBV12-4 and TRBJ2-7; tentative D call: TRBD1 (5 bases). This CDR3 has 13 amino acids. Trimming pared 2 bases from V and 6 bases from J, leaving 11 bases between. DNA of the CDR3: TGTGCCAGCAGTTTAAGGTTACAGGCCGAGCAGTACTTC. This codes for CASSLRLQAEQYF.

This clonotype was observed many times. V gene TRBV2 combines with J gene TRBJ1-2; 10 nucleotides match TRBD1. The CDR3 consists of 14 residues. The germline gives CDR1 SNHLY, CDR2 FYNNEI. Trimming removed 5 bases from V and 5 bases from J; junction bases left unmatched: 5. CDR3 loop: CASSWGQGKYGYTF. CDR3 nucleotides: TGTGCCAGCAGTTGGGGACAGGGGAAGTATGGCTACACCTTC.

This clonotype has at least ten counts. This chain links TRBV29-1 with TRBJ2-2, with 16 bases that match TRBD2. The germline V gene has CDR1 SQVTM and CDR2 ANQGSEA. The junction had 6 bases not matched to a gene; V was cut back by 5 bases and J by 3 bases. The CDR3 is made up of 17 amino acids. The CDR3 DNA follows: TGCAGCGTTCTCGGGACTAGCGGGAGGGCCTACACCGGGGAGCTGTTTTTT. It translates to CSVLGTSGRAYTGELFF.

This clonotype was counted ten times or more. V and J are TRBV11-1 and TRBJ1-1; 8 bases fit TRBD1. Germline V gives CDR1 SGHAT, CDR2 FQDESV (reference sequence). The CDR3 loop spans 17 amino acids. The trim removed 3 bases at V and 6 bases at J, leaving 15 bases unmatched. This chain's CDR3 is CASSLLGIGQGASEAFF. The CDR3, as DNA: TGTGCCAGCAGCTTGCTAGGCATAGGACAGGGAGCGTCTGAAGCTTTCTTT. Supplemented by reference TRBV11-1 and TRBJ1-1, the full variable domain reads EAEVAQSPRYKITEKSQAVAFWCDPISGHATLYWYRQILGQGPELLVQFQDESVVDDSQLPKDRFSAERLKGVDSTLKIQPAELGDSAMYLCASSLLGIGQGASEAFFGQGTRLTVV.

On this clonotype: Sequence at one end of the junction differs from germline and may be a read error. The chain has TRBV24-1 and TRBJ2-2, with 8 bases that match TRBD2. CDR1 KGHDR and CDR2 SFDVKD come from the germline V gene. CDR3 length equals 14 residues. Here the CDR3 reads CATSDGSGTGKLFF. CDR3 in DNA: TGTGCCACCAGTGATGGTAGCGGGACCGGGAAGCTGTTTTTT.

This clonotype came up many times. For the CDR3, the DNA is TGTGCCAGCAGCCTAAGCAGGACAGGGCACTATGGCTACACCTTC. It translates to CASSLSRTGHYGYTF. The rearrangement uses TRBV7-2 and TRBJ1-2, with 8 bases fitting TRBD1. This CDR3 region has 15 residues. The germline V gene encodes CDR1 SGHTA and CDR2 FQGNSA. V dropped 5 bases and J dropped 3; count of bases not matched to a gene: 8. The entire variable domain, with the rest obtained from reference TRBV7-2 and TRBJ1-2, is as follows: GAGVSQSPSNKVTEKGKDVELRCDPISGHTALYWYRQSLGQGLEFLIYFQGNSAPDKSGLPSDRFSAERTGGSVSTLTIQRTQQEDSAVYLCASSLSRTGHYGYTFGSGTRLTVV.

Many counts were recorded for this clonotype. The rearrangement joins TRBV12-3 or TRBV12-4 to TRBJ1-1; 8 bases agree with TRBD1. The V gene end was trimmed by 5 bases and the J gene end by 1 base; junction bases not matched to a gene: 12. The CDR3 loop spans 17 amino acids. The chain's CDR3 is CASSPFRGHRPNTEAFF. The CDR3 DNA follows: TGTGCCAGCAGTCCCTTCAGGGGGCACAGGCCGAACACTGAAGCTTTCTTT.

This clonotype showed up just once. The J gene is TRBJ2-7, the V gene TRBV20-1, with 11 bases aligning to TRBD2. Germline values: CDR1 DFQATT, CDR2 SNEGSKA (reference sequence). This CDR3 is built from 14 residues. V lost 0 bases and J lost 6; bases outside the gene matches: 4. In DNA, the CDR3 is TGCAGTGCTAGAGACGGGACTAGCGGCATCGAGCAGTACTTC. Its translation is CSARDGTSGIEQYF.

V gene TRBV7-2 combines with J gene TRBJ2-5; 7 bases match TRBD1. CDR3 size: 15 residues. CDR1 and CDR2 from the germline V gene are SGHTA and FQGNSA. V was pared by 1 base and J by 3 bases, with 5 bases of the junction left unmatched. The CDR3 protein is CASSLDLQGKETQYF. The CDR3 region has the DNA TGTGCCAGCAGCTTAGATCTACAGGGGAAAGAGACCCAGTACTTC.

The chain carries TRBV4-1 and TRBJ2-2, with a weak D call TRBD2 (5 bases). The CDR3 has 16 residues. With 0 bases removed from V and 1 base from J, the gap between germline ends came to 9 bases. Germline loops: CDR1 MGHRA, CDR2 YSYEKL. This CDR3 reads CASSQEQRWNTGELFF. CDR3 bases: TGCGCCAGCAGCCAAGAACAGCGGTGGAACACCGGGGAGCTGTTTTTT.

This clonotype was found many times. V usage is TRBV19 and J usage is TRBJ2-5, with a weak D call TRBD1 (6 bases). CDR3 length: 17 residues. V gave up 4 bases and J gave up 2 bases, with 20 bases separating them. Germline loops: CDR1 LNHDA, CDR2 SQIVND (reference sequence). In DNA form, the CDR3 reads TGTGCCAGTAGTAGAAGATTCCGGGACACCCTACAAGAGACCCAGTACTTC. Encoded protein: CASSRRFRDTLQETQYF.

V usage is TRBV13 and J usage is TRBJ1-2; possibly TRBD1 for D (5 bases). Trimming pared 3 bases from V and 4 bases from J, leaving 12 bases between. Germline CDR1 is PRHDT and CDR2 is FYEKMQ (reference sequence). This CDR3 is 14 amino acids long. The CDR3 loop is CASSLGVLSYGYTF. CDR3 bases: TGTGCCAGCAGCTTGGGGGTCTTAAGCTATGGCTACACCTTC.